What follows are 19 T cell receptor beta chains derived from one specimen sequenced in a study of cytomegalovirus exposure and HLA in healthy donors. Vbeta (60) and Jbeta (13) primers were used in the PCR. Some clones are missing from TCRdb's copy, which holds only in-frame ones; the method was immunoSEQ multiplex PCR. Here the sample spans about 160,000 clones, around 74% being singletons. Sequencing was done on a sample of PBMCs. The receptor set was obtained from a female donor in good health and CMV-seronegative.

The V gene is TRBV2, the J gene TRBJ2-3; 8 bases line up with TRBD1. CDR1 SNHLY and CDR2 FYNNEI come from the germline V gene. The CDR3 runs to 17 residues. The V gene end was trimmed by 7 bases and the J gene end by 6 bases; junction bases not matched to a gene: 18. The CDR3 nucleotides read TGTGCCAGCAATGCTCCCTCCGGGACAGGCGAGTCGGATACGCAGTATTTT. It translates to CASNAPSGTGESDTQYF.

The chain uses TRBV11-2 and TRBJ2-5, with TRBD1 matching 7 bases. V dropped 5 bases and J dropped 5; count of bases not matched to a gene: 8. Looked up from germline, CDR1 is SGHAT and CDR2 is FQNNGV. The CDR3 is 14 amino acids. The CDR3 spells CASSLQGGSETQYF. The CDR3 region has the DNA TGTGCCAGCAGCCTCCAAGGGGGCTCGGAGACCCAGTACTTC.

This chain connects TRBV25-1 to TRBJ2-7, with 9 bases fitting TRBD2. In germline, CDR1 is MGHDK, CDR2 SYGVNS. Trimming removed 2 bases from V and 7 bases from J; junction bases left unmatched: 15. The CDR3 is 17 amino acids. The CDR3 nucleotides are TGTGCCAGCAGTGAACCCCAATGGCGCGGGAGGGCGGGAGAGCAGTACTTC. Translated, it gives CASSEPQWRGRAGEQYF.

This chain uses TRBV7-2 with TRBJ2-5, with 15 positions matching TRBD2. This CDR3 contains 16 residues. V trimming: 3 bases; J trimming: 4 bases; junction bases outside the gene matches: 3. From germline, CDR1 is SGHTA and CDR2 FQGNSA. As DNA, the CDR3 is TGTGCCAGCAGCTTCCCGGGACTAGCGGGGGGAGAGACCCAGTACTTC. This translates into CASSFPGLAGGETQYF.

This chain joins TRBV4-3 and TRBJ1-2, with 7 bases aligning to TRBD1. CDR1 and CDR2 from the germline V gene are LGHNA and YSLEER. This CDR3 is 14 amino acids long. V shed 0 bases and J 7 bases; nucleotides not matched to a gene: 5. CDR3 nucleotide sequence: TGCGCCAGCAGCCAAGATTGGCAGGGGGGTGGCTACACCTTC. Amino acids: CASSQDWQGGGYTF.

This clone showed up just a few times. This rearrangement joins TRBV6-4 to TRBJ1-3; possibly TRBD1 for D (5 bases). CDR1 and CDR2 from the germline V gene are MRHNA and SNTAGT. V lost 4 bases, J lost 2 bases, and 21 bases lay in between. This CDR3 spans 18 amino acids. DNA of the CDR3: TGTGCCAGCAGTGTTTTCTTAATTACGGGGGTAACTGGAAACACCATATATTTT. Translated: CASSVFLITGVTGNTIYF.

This chain joins TRBV11-2 and TRBJ1-1; D is uncertain. This CDR3 region has 15 residues. The V end lost 1 base, the J end lost 0 bases, and 9 bases lay between the germline ends. Germline V gene data show CDR1 as SGHAT and CDR2 as FQNNGV. The CDR3 spells CASSLVGSMNTEAFF. Here the CDR3 DNA reads TGTGCCAGCAGCTTAGTGGGCAGCATGAACACTGAAGCTTTCTTT.

V gene TRBV28 combines with J gene TRBJ2-5; D is possibly TRBD2 (6 bases). This CDR3 has 16 residues. Germline V gene data show CDR1 as MDHEN and CDR2 as SYDVKM. V was cut by 6 bases and J by 1 base, with 18 bases left in between. The chain's CDR3 is CASSFSIAVTQETQYF. CDR3 DNA sequence: TGTGCCAGCAGCTTCTCAATAGCGGTTACCCAAGAGACCCAGTACTTC.

The chain carries TRBV11-1 and TRBJ2-7, with 8 bases identical to TRBD2. The CDR3 runs 14 residues. Per germline, CDR1 SGHAT and CDR2 FQDESV (reference sequence). Unmatched junction bases numbered 4, after V lost 0 bases and J lost 6 bases. CDR3 DNA: TGTGCCAGCAGCTTAGCCGCGGGGGGACGCGAGCAGTACTTC. It yields the protein CASSLAAGGREQYF.

The chain joins TRBV28 to TRBJ2-1, with TRBD2 as a possible D gene (8 bases). Germline V gives CDR1 MDHEN, CDR2 SYDVKM. The CDR3 has 15 residues. V lost 4 bases and J lost 10, with 20 bases in between. The CDR3 DNA follows: TGTGCCAGCAGTTCTCCGGGACTAGGGGGCGGGGAGCAGTTCTTC. Translation gives CASSSPGLGGGEQFF.

Only a few counts were recorded for this clone. This chain links TRBV28 with TRBJ1-4; no clear D. This CDR3 comprises 15 residues. CDR1 is MDHEN, CDR2 SYDVKM, per germline. Trimming removed 6 bases at V and 7 bases at J, with 18 bases between. The CDR3 DNA reads TGTGCCAGCAGGAGGGCAGGAGGGTTTGCTGAAAAACTGTTTTTT. Translating it yields CASRRAGGFAEKLFF.

The chain uses TRBV20-1 and TRBJ2-1; maybe TRBD2 (6 bases). V was clipped by 5 bases and J by 8 bases, with 7 bases between them. The CDR3 has 10 amino acids. The germline V gene encodes CDR1 DFQATT and CDR2 SNEGSKA (reference sequence). CDR3 residues: CSARRDEQFF. CDR3 bases: TGCAGTGCTCGGAGGGATGAGCAGTTCTTC.

The chain joins TRBV30 to TRBJ1-1; D gene uncertain. The germline V and J ends were trimmed by 0 bases and 0 bases, with 11 bases remaining between them. The CDR3 extends over 15 amino acids. CDR1 is GTSNPN and CDR2 is SVGIG in the germline V gene (reference sequence). The CDR3 reads CAWSVLRRVNTEAFF. In DNA form, the CDR3 reads TGTGCCTGGAGTGTACTAAGGCGGGTGAACACTGAAGCTTTCTTT.

This chain uses TRBV7-4 with TRBJ1-4, with D possibly being TRBD1 (5 bases). Germline V gene sequence: CDR1 SGHVT, CDR2 SQSDAQ. The CDR3 loop spans 17 amino acids. V was cut by 8 bases and J by 2 bases, with 21 bases left in between. The CDR3 DNA follows: TGTGCCAGCTTCTCGTGGGTAAGGGGCACGACTAATGAAAAACTGTTTTTT. Translated: CASFSWVRGTTNEKLFF.

This clone was recorded only once. This chain joins TRBV5-1 and TRBJ2-5; 12 bases are a match to TRBD2. The CDR3 is 14 amino acids. Germline loops: CDR1 SGHRS, CDR2 YFSETQ. The V segment lost 4 bases and the J segment 5 bases; nucleotides outside the gene matches: 3. The CDR3 loop reads CASSIGLAGETQYF. DNA for the CDR3: TGCGCCAGCAGCATCGGACTAGCGGGGGAGACCCAGTACTTC.

The chain uses TRBV2 and TRBJ2-5; D might be TRBD1 (5 bases). The last part of the DNA fits TRBJ2-7 better; the J call may be wrong. The CDR3 runs to 12 residues. Germline CDR1 reads SNHLY; CDR2 reads FYNNEI. The CDR3 nucleotides read TGTGCCAGCAAGATCAGGGCCTACGAGCAGTACTTC. It specifies CASKIRAYEQYF.

The chain joins TRBV2 to TRBJ2-5; D gene ambiguous. V lost 3 bases to trimming and J lost 5 bases, with 7 bases between them. In germline, CDR1 is SNHLY, CDR2 FYNNEI. This CDR3 contains 12 residues. The CDR3 spells CASSEETETQYF. The CDR3 DNA reads as TGTGCCAGCAGTGAGGAGACCGAGACCCAGTACTTC.

The chain employs TRBV19 and TRBJ2-4; 7 bases align to TRBD1. Germline CDR1 is LNHDA and CDR2 is SQIVND (reference sequence). This CDR3 has 14 amino acids. V trimming: 5 bases; J trimming: 6 bases; junction bases outside the gene matches: 7. The CDR3 DNA is TGTGCCAGTAGTGTCCTGACAGGGAGAAACATTCAGTACTTC. Translated: CASSVLTGRNIQYF. Full variable domain (outside the CDR3, taken from reference TRBV19 and TRBJ2-4): DGGITQSPKYLFRKEGQNVTLSCEQNLNHDAMYWYRQDPGQGLRLIYYSQIVNDFQKGDIAEGYSVSREKKESFPLTVTSAQKNPTAFYLCASSVLTGRNIQYFGAGTRLSVL.

V and J are TRBV19 and TRBJ2-7; D not certain. V lost 5 bases and J 4 bases, leaving 15 bases between the germline ends. Looked up from germline, CDR1 is LNHDA and CDR2 is SQIVND (reference sequence). The CDR3 covers 14 residues. CDR3 DNA: TGTGCCAGTAGTCCCCGACTCGACCCTTACGAGCAGTACTTC. Its translation is CASSPRLDPYEQYF.